This T cell receptor beta chain originates from a study of blood T cell repertoires in COVID-19. Study in general: Sources were T cells, B-cell-depleted T cells, or PBMCs; the material itself was cDNA or gDNA.

Generated by immunoSEQ multiplex PCR, the TCRdb table keeps only in-frame clones and is missing some. The sample contains some 150,000 clones, roughly 89% of which appear only once. V was pared by 2 bases and J by 1 base, with 16 bases between. The germline CDR1 and CDR2 sequences are LGHNA and YNFKEQ. The CDR3 loop spans 17 amino acids. This clone was recorded only once. The receptor was isolated from a woman aged 45-60 years with active or convalescent COVID-19. Sequencing input: peripheral blood. V gene TRBV4-2 combines with J gene TRBJ2-3, with D maybe TRBD2 (6 bases). The CDR3 nucleotides read TGTGCCAGCAGCCAACAGCCCGATTCGGGGGGCACAGATACGCAGTATTTT. It codes for CASSQQPDSGGTDTQYF.